Listed here are 4 T cell receptor beta chains from one sample, sequenced in a study of T cell changes during pregnancy in multiple sclerosis. Assay: immunoSEQ multiplex PCR; the TCRdb copy retains only in-frame clones and omits some. In the table there are roughly 59,000 clones, about 90% of which are singletons. This material consisted of peripheral blood, taken in the third trimester of pregnancy. The receptors derive from a female donor in good health, enrolled as a control in a pregnancy study.

This chain connects TRBV7-8 to TRBJ1-5, with 7 positions matching TRBD1. CDR1 is SGHVS, CDR2 FQNEAQ, per germline. The CDR3 spans 14 residues. Trimming removed 5 bases from V and 6 bases from J; junction bases left unmatched: 7. The CDR3 region is CASSIDRVRQPQHF. DNA for the CDR3: TGTGCCAGCAGCATCGACAGGGTTCGTCAGCCCCAGCATTTT.

The rearrangement links TRBV7-9 to TRBJ1-2; D is uncertain. Trimming left V 1 base short and J 2 bases short, with 11 bases between. Germline CDR1 SEHNR, CDR2 FQNEAQ (reference sequence). The CDR3 extends over 15 amino acids. The CDR3 is CASSLGGGSNYGYTF. For the CDR3, the DNA is TGTGCCAGCAGCTTAGGGGGAGGGTCAAACTATGGCTACACCTTC. The full variable domain, its missing parts supplied by reference TRBV7-9 and TRBJ1-2, is DTGVSQNPRHKITKRGQNVTFRCDPISEHNRLYWYRQTLGQGPEFLTYFQNEAQLEKSRLLSDRFSAERPKGSFSTLEIQRTEQGDSAMYLCASSLGGGSNYGYTFGSGTRLTVV.

This clone was seen only a few times. This chain uses TRBV4-3 with TRBJ2-7, with 8 nucleotides matching TRBD1. Trimming cost V 1 base and J 6 bases; bases outside gene matches: 11. The CDR3 totals 16 residues. CDR1 and CDR2 from the germline V gene are LGHNA and YSLEER. The CDR3 sequence: CASSQARETGEGEQYF. The CDR3 DNA is TGCGCCAGCAGCCAAGCCAGAGAGACAGGGGAAGGCGAGCAGTACTTC.

This clone was recorded once. The gene calls are TRBV7-2 and TRBJ1-4; D is undetermined. Germline CDR1 SGHTA, CDR2 FQGNSA. V gave up 5 bases and J gave up 0 bases, with 16 bases separating them. CDR3 size: 17 residues. In DNA, the CDR3 is TGTGCCAGCAGCGTTCCCGGCCTGGGCACAACTAATGAAAAACTGTTTTTT. This codes for CASSVPGLGTTNEKLFF.